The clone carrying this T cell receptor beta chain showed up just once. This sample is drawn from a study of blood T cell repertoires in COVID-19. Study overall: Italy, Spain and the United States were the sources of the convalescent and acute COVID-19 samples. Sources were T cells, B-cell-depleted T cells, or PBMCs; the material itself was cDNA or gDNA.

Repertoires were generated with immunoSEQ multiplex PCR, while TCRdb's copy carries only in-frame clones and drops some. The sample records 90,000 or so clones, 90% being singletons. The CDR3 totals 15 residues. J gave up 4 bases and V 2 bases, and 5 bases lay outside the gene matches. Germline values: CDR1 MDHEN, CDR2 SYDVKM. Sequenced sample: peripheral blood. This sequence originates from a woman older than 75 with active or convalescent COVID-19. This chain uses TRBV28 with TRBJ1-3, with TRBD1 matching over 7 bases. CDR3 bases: TGTGCCAGCAGTTTAACACAGGGGTCAGGAAACACCATATATTTT. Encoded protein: CASSLTQGSGNTIYF.